This entry lists 19 T cell receptor beta chains sequenced from one sample in a study of blood T cells in healthy people across ages. Using a J-beta primer mix together with a sample-barcoded 5' primer, a second PCR was run for about 6 to 12 cycles. TCRdb processed the 5' RACE reads anew with MiXCR; each CDR3 protein has one entry. The repertoire includes about 1,400,000 distinct CDR3 sequences, roughly 45% of them detected once, and roughly 8.2% sits in the top ten. Sequenced input: blood. The receptors originated from a woman aged 18-29 years in good health.

The genes are TRBV9 and TRBJ2-1, with 8 nucleotides matching TRBD2. Germline values: CDR1 SGDLS, CDR2 YYNGEE. This CDR3 spans 13 amino acids. The CDR3 here is CATSGGPLDEQFF. CDR3 nucleotides: TGTGCTACGAGCGGGGGACCTTTGGATGAGCAGTTCTTC.

This chain uses TRBV27 with TRBJ1-5; D is perhaps TRBD1 (5 bases). CDR1 and CDR2 (germline): MNHEY, SMNVEV (reference sequence). This CDR3 is 15 amino acids long. The ends were cut back, 8 bases at V and 0 bases at J, with 14 bases in the middle. The CDR3 protein is CASGSGPYSNQPQHF. CDR3 coding DNA: TGTGCCAGCGGATCGGGGCCTTATAGCAATCAGCCCCAGCATTTT.

This clonotype has only one observation. For the CDR3, the DNA is TGTGCCAGCAGCTCCCAGGAAGGGGCCTACGAGCAGTTCTTC. Its translation is CASSSQEGAYEQFF. This chain connects TRBV7-2 to TRBJ2-7; tentatively, D is TRBD1 (5 bases). The DNA matches TRBJ2-1 better at its end, which makes the J call doubtful. CDR1 and CDR2 (germline): SGHTA, FQGNSA. CDR3 length: 14 amino acids.

V usage is TRBV6-4 and J usage is TRBJ1-6; D uncertain. CDR1 is MRHNA, CDR2 SNTAGT, per germline. V lost 3 bases and J lost 5, with 11 bases in between. This CDR3 is built from 15 residues. The CDR3 spells CASSDGKDHNSPLHF. CDR3 DNA sequence: TGTGCCAGCAGTGATGGGAAGGACCATAATTCACCCCTCCACTTT.

The rearrangement links TRBV20-1 to TRBJ2-1; 7 bases are shared with TRBD2. The trim removed 2 bases at V and 3 bases at J, leaving 7 bases unmatched. Germline CDR1 is DFQATT and CDR2 is SNEGSKA (reference sequence). This CDR3 has 15 residues. The CDR3 is CSARPSSGIYNEQFF. The CDR3 bases are TGCAGTGCTAGACCTTCTAGCGGAATCTACAATGAGCAGTTCTTC.

The J gene is TRBJ2-3, the V gene TRBV7-2; D not certain. The CDR3 length is 20 residues. From germline, CDR1 is SGHTA and CDR2 FQGNSA. The ends were cut back, 1 base at V and 0 bases at J, with 23 bases in the middle. DNA for the CDR3: TGTGCCAGCAGCTTAGTGGGCGATGCGACGAACCGAAAAAGCACAGATACGCAGTATTTT. Translating it yields CASSLVGDATNRKSTDTQYF.

V gene TRBV20-1 combines with J gene TRBJ2-1, with a tentative D call TRBD1 (5 bases). Trimming left V 4 bases short and J 4 bases short, with 11 bases between. The CDR3 sequence is 13 residues long. Germline V gene lookup returns CDR1 DFQATT and CDR2 SNEGSKA (reference sequence). For the CDR3, the DNA is TGCAGTGCTATCCAAGGGGTGTACAATGAGCAGTTCTTC. This gives the protein CSAIQGVYNEQFF.

The J gene is TRBJ2-3, the V gene TRBV6-2 or TRBV6-3, with TRBD2 matching over 9 bases. The CDR3 has 23 residues. From germline, CDR1 is MNHEY and CDR2 SVGEGT. J lost 0 bases, V lost 1 base, and 23 bases had no gene match. CDR3 loop: CASSYLTTAESGGPTHSTDTQYF. The CDR3 DNA is TGTGCCAGCAGTTACTTAACCACTGCCGAAAGCGGGGGGCCGACACACAGCACAGATACGCAGTATTTT.

The rearrangement joins TRBV28 to TRBJ1-2; D not resolved. The V and J ends lost 5 bases and 4 bases respectively, with 14 bases between them. This CDR3 is 14 amino acids long. The germline gives CDR1 MDHEN, CDR2 SYDVKM. The CDR3 DNA is TGTGCCAGCAGTCCTCCGACTCTTGGCTATGGCTACACCTTC. Translated, it gives CASSPPTLGYGYTF.

This chain uses TRBV5-1 with TRBJ2-4, with 8 bases aligning to TRBD2. The DNA end lines up better with TRBJ2-7; the J call may be wrong. The CDR3 is 13 residues long. Looked up from germline, CDR1 is SGHRS and CDR2 is YFSETQ. DNA for the CDR3: TGCGCCAGCAGAGACGGGGGGGCTTACGAGCAGTACTTC. Translation: CASRDGGAYEQYF.

The chain carries TRBV7-9 and TRBJ1-6, with TRBD1 matching over 10 bases. The CDR3 contains 18 residues. The J segment lost 2 bases and the V segment lost 4 bases, leaving 8 bases of the junction unmatched. Germline CDR1 SEHNR, CDR2 FQNEAQ (reference sequence). The CDR3 protein is CASSSTSGTGAYNSPLHF. The CDR3, as DNA: TGTGCCAGCAGCTCTACTTCCGGGACAGGGGCCTATAATTCACCCCTCCACTTT. The full variable domain, rest sourced from reference TRBV7-9 and TRBJ1-6, is DTGVSQNPRHKITKRGQNVTFRCDPISEHNRLYWYRQTLGQGPEFLTYFQNEAQLEKSRLLSDRFSAERPKGSFSTLEIQRTEQGDSAMYLCASSSTSGTGAYNSPLHFGNGTRLTVT.

The chain joins TRBV18 to TRBJ2-1; TRBD1 or TRBD2 may be the D gene (5 bases each). Trimming removed 3 bases from V and 8 bases from J, with 14 bases in between. From germline, CDR1 is KGHSH and CDR2 LQKENI. This CDR3 contains 14 residues. In DNA form, the CDR3 reads TGTGCCAGCTCACCTCTGGGGGTCAGCTATGAGCAGTTCTTC. This sequence encodes CASSPLGVSYEQFF.

This clonotype was counted only a few times. The chain employs TRBV18 and TRBJ2-1; no clear D gene. V lost 3 bases, J lost 4 bases, and 7 bases lay in between. Per germline, CDR1 KGHSH and CDR2 LQKENI. This CDR3 has 13 amino acids. As DNA, the CDR3 is TGTGCCAGCTCACCCCCGGTTTACAATGAGCAGTTCTTC. Translated: CASSPPVYNEQFF.

This clonotype was counted a few times. V gene TRBV11-2 combines with J gene TRBJ2-1; D is undetermined. With 2 bases removed from V and 0 bases from J, the gap between germline ends came to 8 bases. The germline gives CDR1 SGHAT, CDR2 FQNNGV. The CDR3 consists of 15 residues. The CDR3 loop reads CASSLRVDSYNEQFF. The CDR3 DNA follows: TGTGCCAGCAGCTTAAGGGTGGACTCCTACAATGAGCAGTTCTTC.

The chain uses TRBV7-9 and TRBJ1-1; D gene uncertain. Germline lookup yields CDR1 SEHNR and CDR2 FQNEAQ (reference sequence). CDR3 length equals 13 residues. V was pared by 0 bases and J by 8 bases, with 10 bases between. This CDR3 is CASSLAEYREAFF. The CDR3 DNA follows: TGTGCCAGCAGCTTAGCGGAATACAGAGAAGCTTTCTTT.

As for this clonotype: Its ends do not fully match the called genes, so a read error is possible. DNA of the CDR3: TGTGTCAGCACCTCCCTGAGTAGCTCCTACAATGAGCAGTTCTTC. This encodes CVSTSLSSSYNEQFF. The genes are TRBV7-2 and TRBJ2-1, with no clear D. This CDR3 is 15 amino acids long. Germline V lookup: CDR1 SGHTA, CDR2 FQGNSA.

There are a few counts of this clonotype. The chain is built from TRBV14 and TRBJ2-1; D may be TRBD1 or TRBD2 (5 bases each). The germline V gene has CDR1 SGHDN and CDR2 FVKESK. This CDR3 comprises 16 residues. V lost 3 bases to trimming and J lost 0 bases, with 12 bases between them. This CDR3 reads CASSQSGGLSYNEQFF. The CDR3 DNA follows: TGTGCCAGCAGCCAGAGTGGGGGTCTCTCCTACAATGAGCAGTTCTTC. The complete variable domain, with remaining parts taken from reference TRBV14 and TRBJ2-1, reads EAGVTQFPSHSVIEKGQTVTLRCDPISGHDNLYWYRRVMGKEIKFLLHFVKESKQDESGMPNNRFLAERTGGTYSTLKVQPAELEDSGVYFCASSQSGGLSYNEQFFGPGTRLTVL.

This clonotype showed up just a few times. V is TRBV11-2 and J is TRBJ2-1, with 9 bases matching TRBD2. Germline V CDR1 and CDR2: SGHAT, FQNNGV. This CDR3 spans 17 amino acids. The V and J ends lost 2 bases and 4 bases, in that order; junction bases with no gene match: 9. The CDR3 DNA reads TGTGCCAGCAGCTTACGCGCTAGCGGGACCCCATACAATGAGCAGTTCTTC. Amino acids: CASSLRASGTPYNEQFF.

This clonotype came up a few times. The CDR3 coding sequence is TGCAGCGTCCAGGACAGGGCGCGGCAAGAGACCCAGTACTTC. Translated, it gives CSVQDRARQETQYF. V usage is TRBV29-1 and J usage is TRBJ2-5; 8 nucleotides line up with TRBD1. V was pared by 6 bases and J by 2 bases, with 8 bases of the junction left unmatched. This CDR3 region has 14 residues. Per the germline V gene, CDR1 is SQVTM and CDR2 is ANQGSEA. Based on the CDR3 plus reference TRBV29-1 and TRBJ2-5, the full variable domain is SAVISQKPSRDICQRGTSLTIQCQVDSQVTMMFWYRQQPGQSLTLIATANQGSEATYESGFVIDKFPISRPNLTFSTLTVSNMSPEDSSIYLCSVQDRARQETQYFGPGTRLLVL.